The next 16 T cell receptor beta chains were all read from a single sample in a study of shared clonotypes between healthy human individuals. Sequencing used immunoSEQ multiplex PCR; TCRdb keeps in-frame clones, though not all of them. The data contain 2 million to 2.5 million clones, under 97% of them seen just once; the ten biggest clones take up over 0.1%. The sequenced sample consisted of naive CD4+ T cells sorted from blood. Subset here: CD45RA+ positively selected. These receptors were taken from a man aged 18 to 30 in good health.

The chain is built from TRBV30 and TRBJ1-2; 7 nucleotides align to TRBD1. CDR1 GTSNPN and CDR2 SVGIG come from the germline V gene (reference sequence). The CDR3 has 14 residues. The ends lost 3 bases at V and 2 bases at J; junction bases unmatched: 6. The CDR3 sequence is CAWSAQTGNYGYTF. CDR3 nucleotide sequence: TGTGCCTGGAGCGCCCAGACAGGGAACTATGGCTACACCTTC.

V gene TRBV7-9 combines with J gene TRBJ1-2; D is ambiguous. V lost 0 bases and J 8 bases, leaving 10 bases between the germline ends. Germline loops: CDR1 SEHNR, CDR2 FQNEAQ (reference sequence). This CDR3 region has 13 residues. The CDR3 spells CASSLAQKEGYTF. The CDR3 DNA is TGTGCCAGCAGCTTAGCCCAAAAGGAGGGCTACACCTTC.

This chain joins TRBV7-9 and TRBJ2-3, with TRBD2 matching over 11 bases. V dropped 5 bases and J dropped 0; count of bases not matched to a gene: 4. CDR3 size: 16 residues. The germline CDR1 and CDR2 sequences are SEHNR and FQNEAQ (reference sequence). CDR3 sequence (DNA): TGTGCCAGCAGCCGTGGGACTAGCGGTAGCACAGATACGCAGTATTTT. It codes for CASSRGTSGSTDTQYF.

This chain links TRBV29-1 with TRBJ2-5; TRBD2 matches at 7 bases. The V and J ends lost 4 bases and 4 bases, in that order; junction bases with no gene match: 12. CDR3 length: 15 residues. Germline CDR1 and CDR2: SQVTM and ANQGSEA. CDR3 loop: CSVGPRLAELETQYF. The CDR3 DNA is TGCAGCGTTGGCCCTAGACTAGCTGAGTTAGAGACCCAGTACTTC.

The chain is built from TRBV18 and TRBJ2-7, with D perhaps matching TRBD1 or TRBD2 (6 bases each). The CDR3 is 16 amino acids. In germline, CDR1 is KGHSH, CDR2 LQKENI. Trimming stripped 0 bases from V and 3 bases from J, with 15 bases between. The CDR3 here is CASSPPRGAADYEQYF. CDR3 coding DNA: TGTGCCAGCTCACCACCGAGGGGGGCCGCAGACTACGAGCAGTACTTC.

This chain uses TRBV28 with TRBJ1-4; TRBD1 is a possible D gene (5 bases). The V and J ends lost 5 bases and 0 bases respectively, with 10 bases between them. This CDR3 has 15 amino acids. From germline, CDR1 is MDHEN and CDR2 SYDVKM. The CDR3 bases are TGTGCCAGCAGTACCCCCAGGGCAACTAATGAAAAACTGTTTTTT. It yields the protein CASSTPRATNEKLFF.

The chain joins TRBV30 to TRBJ1-2; perhaps TRBD1 as D (5 bases). Germline assignment: CDR1 GTSNPN and CDR2 SVGIG (reference sequence). This CDR3 comprises 14 residues. Trimming removed 5 bases at V and 1 base at J, with 14 bases between. CDR3 sequence reads: CAWRGSLDNYGYTF. The DNA of the CDR3 is TGTGCCTGGCGGGGCTCCCTCGATAACTATGGCTACACCTTC.

Concerning this clone: Additional DNA sequences in this sample encode the identical CDR3. This sequence joins TRBV18 and TRBJ2-7; possible D gene TRBD1, 6 bases. The CDR3 runs 13 residues. Trimming stripped 3 bases from V and 1 base from J, with 7 bases between. Looked up from germline, CDR1 is KGHSH and CDR2 is LQKENI. The CDR3 DNA reads as TGTGCCAGCTCACCGGACAGATCCTACGAGCAGTACTTC. Translating gives CASSPDRSYEQYF.

V is TRBV10-1 and J is TRBJ1-6; D is ambiguous. The CDR3 loop spans 12 amino acids. V dropped 2 bases and J dropped 7 bases, with 3 bases sitting between them. Germline CDR1 reads WNHNN; CDR2 reads SYGVQD (reference sequence). CDR3 DNA sequence: TGCGCCAGCAGTGAGGCAAATTCACCCCTCCACTTT. Translation: CASSEANSPLHF.

This clone was counted once. This sample includes further DNA sequences coding for the same CDR3. The V call is TRBV19, the J call TRBJ2-2; 8 bases line up with TRBD1. With V trimmed by 7 bases and J by 1 base, 2 bases remained unmatched. The CDR3 spans 14 residues. Germline CDR1 LNHDA, CDR2 SQIVND (reference sequence). This CDR3 reads CASTDRGNTGELFF. The CDR3 nucleotides are TGTGCCAGTACAGACAGGGGGAACACCGGGGAGCTGTTTTTT.

This chain links TRBV18 with TRBJ2-5; D perhaps matches TRBD2 (5 bases). The ends were cut back, 6 bases at V and 3 bases at J, with 20 bases in the middle. Germline V gene data show CDR1 as KGHSH and CDR2 as LQKENI. The CDR3 covers 16 residues. The CDR3 DNA sequence: TGTGCCAGCTCCCTTCAGCGGCGAGGGCGGGAAGAGACCCAGTACTTC. Residues: CASSLQRRGREETQYF.

The chain links TRBV5-1 to TRBJ2-5; no clear D. The CDR3 is made up of 15 amino acids. V was pared by 0 bases and J by 2 bases, with 11 bases between. In germline, CDR1 is SGHRS, CDR2 YFSETQ. The CDR3 DNA reads as TGCGCCAGCAGCTTGGTAGGGTGGGGTCAAGAGACCCAGTACTTC. Protein product: CASSLVGWGQETQYF.

The chain is built from TRBV4-1 and TRBJ2-7; D remains unclear. V lost 0 bases to trimming and J lost 1 base, with 10 bases between them. There are 15 residues in the CDR3. Looked up from germline, CDR1 is MGHRA and CDR2 is YSYEKL. The CDR3 loop is CASSQEGPGSYEQYF. The CDR3 nucleotides are TGCGCCAGCAGCCAAGAGGGCCCCGGATCCTACGAGCAGTACTTC.

The chain joins TRBV4-3 to TRBJ2-1; TRBD2 agrees at 14 bases. V shed 1 base and J 7 bases; nucleotides not matched to a gene: 6. CDR1 and CDR2 (germline): LGHNA, YSLEER. The CDR3 is 17 amino acids. DNA of the CDR3: TGCGCCAGCAGCCAAGGGGGGGGACTAGCGGGAGTTAATGAGCAGTTCTTC. This codes for CASSQGGGLAGVNEQFF.

This clone has more than one count but fewer than ten. The rearrangement links TRBV2 to TRBJ1-5; 7 nucleotides agree with TRBD1. With 8 bases clipped from V and 5 bases from J, the junction kept 6 bases outside the gene matches. Germline V gene sequence: CDR1 SNHLY, CDR2 FYNNEI. The CDR3 has 13 residues. CDR3 nucleotide sequence: TGTGCCAGCCATGACAGGGTTTATCAGCCCCAGCATTTT. Amino acids: CASHDRVYQPQHF.

The rearrangement joins TRBV10-1 to TRBJ1-1, with 10 bases matching TRBD1. Germline CDR1 WNHNN, CDR2 SYGVQD (reference sequence). The V segment lost 6 bases and the J segment 5 bases; nucleotides outside the gene matches: 6. There are 14 residues in the CDR3. The CDR3, as DNA: TGCGCCAGCAGCTCCGGGACAGGGGTGACTGAAGCTTTCTTT. Translated: CASSSGTGVTEAFF.